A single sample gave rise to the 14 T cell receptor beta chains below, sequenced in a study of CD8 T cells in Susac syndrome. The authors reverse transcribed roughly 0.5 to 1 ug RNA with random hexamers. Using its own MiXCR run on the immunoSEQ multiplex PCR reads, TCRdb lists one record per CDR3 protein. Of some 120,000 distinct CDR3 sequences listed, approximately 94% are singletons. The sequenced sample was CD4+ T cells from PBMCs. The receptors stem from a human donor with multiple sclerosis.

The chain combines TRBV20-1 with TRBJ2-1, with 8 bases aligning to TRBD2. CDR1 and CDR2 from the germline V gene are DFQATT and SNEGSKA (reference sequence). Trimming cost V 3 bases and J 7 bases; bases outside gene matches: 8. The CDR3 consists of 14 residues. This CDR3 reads CSASGRASYNEQFF. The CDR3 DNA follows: TGCAGTGCTAGCGGGAGGGCCTCTTATAATGAGCAGTTCTTC.

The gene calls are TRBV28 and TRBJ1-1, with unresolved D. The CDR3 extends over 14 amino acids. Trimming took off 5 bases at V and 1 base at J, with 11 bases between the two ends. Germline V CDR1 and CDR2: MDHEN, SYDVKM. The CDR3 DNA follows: TGTGCCAGCAGTCCCCCAGGCGCGAACACTGAAGCTTTCTTT. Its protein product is CASSPPGANTEAFF.

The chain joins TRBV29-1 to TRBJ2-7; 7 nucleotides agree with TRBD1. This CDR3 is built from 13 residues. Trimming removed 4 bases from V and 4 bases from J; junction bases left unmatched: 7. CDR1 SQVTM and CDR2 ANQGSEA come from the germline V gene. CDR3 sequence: CSVAEYRGYEQYF. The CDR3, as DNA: TGCAGCGTTGCAGAATACAGGGGATACGAGCAGTACTTC.

The DNA for the CDR3 is TGTGCCTGGAATCTAGCGGGAGGGCAAGAGACCCAGTACTTC. Translating it yields CAWNLAGGQETQYF. The J gene is TRBJ2-5, the V gene TRBV30, with 12 bases lining up with TRBD2. The CDR3 sequence is 14 residues long. Germline loops: CDR1 GTSNPN, CDR2 SVGIG (reference sequence). J was trimmed by 2 bases and V by 4 bases; bases with no gene match: 2.

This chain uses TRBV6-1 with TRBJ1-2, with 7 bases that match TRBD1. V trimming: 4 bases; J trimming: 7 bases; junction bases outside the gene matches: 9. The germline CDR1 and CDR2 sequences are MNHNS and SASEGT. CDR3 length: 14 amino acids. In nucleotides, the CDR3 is TGTGCCAGCAGTGTCACAGGGGTCGCAAGTGGCTACACCTTC. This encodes CASSVTGVASGYTF.

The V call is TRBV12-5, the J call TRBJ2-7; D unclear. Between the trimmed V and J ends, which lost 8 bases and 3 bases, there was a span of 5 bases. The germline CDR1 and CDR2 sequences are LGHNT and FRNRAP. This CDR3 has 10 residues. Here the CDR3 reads CASSGYEQYF. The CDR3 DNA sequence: TGTGCTAGTTCCGGCTACGAGCAGTACTTC.

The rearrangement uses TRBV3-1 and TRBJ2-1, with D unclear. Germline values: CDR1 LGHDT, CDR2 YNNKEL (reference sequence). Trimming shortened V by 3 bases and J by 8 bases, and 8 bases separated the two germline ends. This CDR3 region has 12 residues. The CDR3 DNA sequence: TGTGCCAGCAGCCACCTAGAGGATGAGCAGTTCTTC. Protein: CASSHLEDEQFF.

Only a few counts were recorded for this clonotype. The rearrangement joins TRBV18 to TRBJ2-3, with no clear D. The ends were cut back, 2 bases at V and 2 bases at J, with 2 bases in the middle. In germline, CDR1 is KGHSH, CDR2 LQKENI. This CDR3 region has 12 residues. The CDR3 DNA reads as TGTGCCAGCTCACCAACCACAGATACGCAGTATTTT. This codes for CASSPTTDTQYF.

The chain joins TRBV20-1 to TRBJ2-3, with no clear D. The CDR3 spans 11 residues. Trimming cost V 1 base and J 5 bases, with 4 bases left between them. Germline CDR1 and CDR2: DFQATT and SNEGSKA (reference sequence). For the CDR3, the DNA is TGCAGTGCTAGAGTCCTAGATACGCAGTATTTT. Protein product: CSARVLDTQYF.

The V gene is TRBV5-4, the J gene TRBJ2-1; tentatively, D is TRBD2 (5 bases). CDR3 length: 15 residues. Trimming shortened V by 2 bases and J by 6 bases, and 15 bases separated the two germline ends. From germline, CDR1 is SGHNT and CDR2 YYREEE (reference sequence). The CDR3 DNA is TGTGCCAGCAGCTTTGGCGGGCTGAGGTCCAATGAGCAGTTCTTC. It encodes CASSFGGLRSNEQFF.

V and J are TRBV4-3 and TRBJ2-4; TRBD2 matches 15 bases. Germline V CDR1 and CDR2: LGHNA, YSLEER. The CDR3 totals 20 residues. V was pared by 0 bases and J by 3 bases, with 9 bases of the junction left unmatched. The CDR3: CASSQDIRTSGGAGKNIQYF. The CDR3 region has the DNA TGCGCCAGCAGCCAAGATATTCGGACTAGCGGGGGGGCAGGCAAAAACATTCAGTACTTC.

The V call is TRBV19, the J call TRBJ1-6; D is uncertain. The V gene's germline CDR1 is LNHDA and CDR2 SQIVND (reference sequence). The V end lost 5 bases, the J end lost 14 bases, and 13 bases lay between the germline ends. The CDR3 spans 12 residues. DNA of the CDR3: TGTGCCAGTAGTCCCAGGAGTGGAACCCTCCACTTT. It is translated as CASSPRSGTLHF.

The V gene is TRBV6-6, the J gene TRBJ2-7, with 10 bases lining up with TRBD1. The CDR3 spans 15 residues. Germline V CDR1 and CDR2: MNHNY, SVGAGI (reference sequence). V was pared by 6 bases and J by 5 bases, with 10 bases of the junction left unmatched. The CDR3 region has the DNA TGTGCCAGCAGCCGACAGGGGGCAGGGGCCGACGAGCAGTACTTC. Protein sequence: CASSRQGAGADEQYF.

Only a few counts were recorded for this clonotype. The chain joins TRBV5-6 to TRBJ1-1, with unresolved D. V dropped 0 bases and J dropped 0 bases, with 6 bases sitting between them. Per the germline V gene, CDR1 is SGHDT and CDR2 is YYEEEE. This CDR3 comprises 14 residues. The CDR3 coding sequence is TGTGCCAGCAGCTTGGGTCACATGAACACTGAAGCTTTCTTT. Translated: CASSLGHMNTEAFF.